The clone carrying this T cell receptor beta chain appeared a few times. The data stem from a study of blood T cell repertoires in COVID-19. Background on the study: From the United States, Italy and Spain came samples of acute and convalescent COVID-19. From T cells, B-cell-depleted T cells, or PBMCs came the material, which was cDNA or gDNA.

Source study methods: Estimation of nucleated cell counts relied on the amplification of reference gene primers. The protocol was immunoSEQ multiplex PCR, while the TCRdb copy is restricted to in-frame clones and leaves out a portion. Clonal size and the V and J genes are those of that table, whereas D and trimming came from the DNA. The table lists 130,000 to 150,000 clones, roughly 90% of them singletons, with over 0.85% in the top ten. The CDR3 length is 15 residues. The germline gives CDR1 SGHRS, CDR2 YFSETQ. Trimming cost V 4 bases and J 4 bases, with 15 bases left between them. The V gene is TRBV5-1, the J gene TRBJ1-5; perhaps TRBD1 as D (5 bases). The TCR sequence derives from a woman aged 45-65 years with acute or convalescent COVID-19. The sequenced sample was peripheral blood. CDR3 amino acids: CASSPHGAGNQPQHF. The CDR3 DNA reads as TGCGCCAGCAGCCCACACGGGGCGGGGAATCAGCCCCAGCATTTT.